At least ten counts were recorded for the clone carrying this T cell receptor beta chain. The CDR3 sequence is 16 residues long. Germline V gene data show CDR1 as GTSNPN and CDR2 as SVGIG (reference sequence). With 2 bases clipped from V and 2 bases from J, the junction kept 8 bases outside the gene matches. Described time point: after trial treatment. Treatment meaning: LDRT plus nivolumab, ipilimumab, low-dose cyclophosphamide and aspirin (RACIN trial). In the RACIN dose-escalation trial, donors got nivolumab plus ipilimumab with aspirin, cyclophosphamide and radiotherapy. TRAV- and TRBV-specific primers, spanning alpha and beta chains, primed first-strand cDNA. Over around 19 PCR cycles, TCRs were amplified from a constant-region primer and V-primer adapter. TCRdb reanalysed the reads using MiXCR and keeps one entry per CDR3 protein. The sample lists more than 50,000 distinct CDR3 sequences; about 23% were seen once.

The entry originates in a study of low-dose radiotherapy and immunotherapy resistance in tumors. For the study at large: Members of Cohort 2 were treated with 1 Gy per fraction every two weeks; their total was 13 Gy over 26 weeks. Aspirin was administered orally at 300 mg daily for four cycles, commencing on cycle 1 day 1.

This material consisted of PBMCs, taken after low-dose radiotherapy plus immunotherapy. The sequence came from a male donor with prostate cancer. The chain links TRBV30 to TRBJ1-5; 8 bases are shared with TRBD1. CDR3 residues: CAWSPLRGLGNQPQHF. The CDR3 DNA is TGTGCCTGGAGTCCCCTCAGGGGGCTGGGCAATCAGCCCCAGCATTTT.